The 32 T cell receptor beta chains given below trace back to one sample, sequenced in a study of control samples from healthy donors and cancer patients. Libraries were prepared by immunoSEQ multiplex PCR; TCRdb keeps only in-frame clonotypes and omits some of them. The data show nearly 200,000 clones, with 90% to 95% seen just once and approximately 1.8% held by the top ten. Sequencing used blood. The receptors were gathered from a man aged 25-45 years in good health.

This clone was counted a few times. The genes are TRBV7-8 and TRBJ2-2, with 9 positions matching TRBD2. Germline V gene lookup returns CDR1 SGHVS and CDR2 FQNEAQ. V lost 6 bases and J lost 4; bases outside the gene matches: 6. The CDR3 runs 15 residues. In DNA, the CDR3 is TGTGCCAGCAGGCCGACTAGCGGCTTCACCGGGGAGCTGTTTTTT. Its translation: CASRPTSGFTGELFF.

CDR3 protein: CASSSVSQPSSYEQYF. In DNA form, the CDR3 reads TGTGCCAGCAGCTCCGTATCCCAGCCTAGCTCCTACGAGCAGTACTTC. The genes are TRBV7-2 and TRBJ2-7; D is unclear. Looked up from germline, CDR1 is SGHTA and CDR2 is FQGNSA. V lost 4 bases to trimming and J lost 0 bases, with 16 bases between them. The CDR3 covers 16 residues.

This chain connects TRBV11-2 to TRBJ1-2; D gene unclear. Germline V gene lookup returns CDR1 SGHAT and CDR2 FQNNGV. The V end was cut by 0 bases, the J end by 8 bases, with 10 bases between. The CDR3 is 13 residues long. Here the CDR3 reads CASSLERVSGYTF. As DNA, the CDR3 is TGTGCCAGCAGCTTAGAGAGGGTGTCCGGCTACACCTTC.

This sequence joins TRBV19 and TRBJ2-7; D possibly corresponds to TRBD2 (6 bases). The CDR3 loop spans 13 amino acids. Germline V CDR1 and CDR2: LNHDA, SQIVND (reference sequence). Trimming stripped 5 bases from V and 3 bases from J, with 11 bases between. In nucleotides, the CDR3 is TGTGCCAGTAGTTCCGTCGGGGGCTACGAGCAGTACTTC. It codes for CASSSVGGYEQYF. The full variable domain, rest sourced from reference TRBV19 and TRBJ2-7, is DGGITQSPKYLFRKEGQNVTLSCEQNLNHDAMYWYRQDPGQGLRLIYYSQIVNDFQKGDIAEGYSVSREKKESFPLTVTSAQKNPTAFYLCASSSVGGYEQYFGPGTRLTVT.

V usage is TRBV30 and J usage is TRBJ2-3; 9 positions match TRBD2. The CDR3 totals 14 residues. V gave up 0 bases and J gave up 5 bases; unmatched junction bases: 3. Germline CDR1 reads GTSNPN; CDR2 reads SVGIG (reference sequence). CDR3 bases: TGTGCCTGGAGTGTGAGCGGGGGGATAGATACGCAGTATTTT. It encodes CAWSVSGGIDTQYF.

The chain is built from TRBV27 and TRBJ2-3; 13 bases map to TRBD2. The CDR3 consists of 17 residues. The V gene end was trimmed by 4 bases and the J gene end by 5 bases; junction bases not matched to a gene: 9. The germline V gene encodes CDR1 MNHEY and CDR2 SMNVEV (reference sequence). CDR3 amino acids: CASSSVTSGGVGDTQYF. The CDR3 DNA reads TGTGCCAGCAGTTCCGTAACTAGCGGGGGGGTCGGAGATACGCAGTATTTT.

Written as DNA, the CDR3 is TGTGCCAGCAATTTTGGACAGGGGAGAAACACTGAAGCTTTCTTT. Its protein is CASNFGQGRNTEAFF. This chain links TRBV27 with TRBJ1-1, with 9 nucleotides matching TRBD1. Germline CDR1 and CDR2: MNHEY and SMNVEV (reference sequence). J gave up 2 bases and V 7 bases, and 8 bases lay outside the gene matches. The CDR3 has 15 amino acids.

The chain uses TRBV9 and TRBJ2-1, with TRBD2 matching over 7 bases. The CDR3 runs to 15 residues. J gave up 5 bases and V 4 bases, and 9 bases lay outside the gene matches. From germline, CDR1 is SGDLS and CDR2 YYNGEE. In DNA, the CDR3 is TGTGCCAGCAGCTCCCCCAGGGAGGGACACAATGAGCAGTTCTTC. Translated: CASSSPREGHNEQFF.

The chain carries TRBV27 and TRBJ1-6; no clear D gene. With 6 bases removed from V and 0 bases from J, the gap between germline ends came to 6 bases. The germline V gene has CDR1 MNHEY and CDR2 SMNVEV (reference sequence). The CDR3 contains 14 residues. DNA of the CDR3: TGTGCCAGCAGACAGAGCTCCTATAATTCACCCCTCCACTTT. Translation: CASRQSSYNSPLHF.

The V and J genes are TRBV9 and TRBJ1-6, with D unclear. CDR3 size: 16 residues. Trimming left V 6 bases short and J 0 bases short, with 13 bases between. Germline assignment: CDR1 SGDLS and CDR2 YYNGEE. CDR3 DNA: TGTGCCAGCAATAAGGACGTAAGCTCCTATAATTCACCCCTCCACTTT. This gives the protein CASNKDVSSYNSPLHF.

The V call is TRBV7-9, the J call TRBJ1-2; D might be TRBD1 (6 bases). The CDR3 spans 15 residues. Germline CDR1 SEHNR, CDR2 FQNEAQ (reference sequence). V dropped 5 bases and J dropped 4 bases, with 17 bases sitting between them. CDR3 sequence reads: CASSEDTGFFYGYTF. In DNA form, the CDR3 reads TGTGCCAGCAGCGAGGACACAGGGTTCTTCTATGGCTACACCTTC.

This rearrangement joins TRBV5-1 to TRBJ1-4; 8 positions agree with TRBD1. The CDR3 runs to 14 residues. With V trimmed by 6 bases and J by 8 bases, 9 bases remained unmatched. The germline gives CDR1 SGHRS, CDR2 YFSETQ. CDR3 region: CASTPGQGGEKLFF. DNA for the CDR3: TGCGCCAGCACCCCTGGACAGGGAGGGGAAAAACTGTTTTTT.

CDR3: CASSSGLNEQFF. CDR3 bases: TGTGCCAGCAGCTCAGGGTTGAATGAGCAGTTCTTC. V is TRBV5-5 and J is TRBJ2-1; D possibly corresponds to TRBD1 (5 bases). The germline V and J ends were trimmed by 3 bases and 7 bases, with 8 bases remaining between them. The CDR3 runs 12 residues. CDR1 is SGHKS and CDR2 is YYEKEE in the germline V gene (reference sequence).

The chain links TRBV11-3 to TRBJ2-1; possible D gene TRBD1, 5 bases. Per germline, CDR1 SGHNT and CDR2 YENEEA. This CDR3 has 14 residues. V lost 1 base and J lost 8, with 12 bases in between. CDR3 nucleotides: TGTGCCAGCAGCTTAGGACAGCGAACGGATGAGCAGTTCTTC. It specifies CASSLGQRTDEQFF.

This chain connects TRBV5-1 to TRBJ2-7; TRBD2 might be the D (5 bases). V lost 7 bases to trimming and J lost 1 base, with 6 bases between them. The V gene's germline CDR1 is SGHRS and CDR2 YFSETQ. CDR3 size: 11 residues. The CDR3 loop reads CASRGSYEQYF. CDR3 in DNA: TGCGCCAGCCGGGGATCCTACGAGCAGTACTTC. The variable domain in full, with the rest retrieved from reference TRBV5-1 and TRBJ2-7, is KAGVTQTPRYLIKTRGQQVTLSCSPISGHRSVSWYQQTPGQGLQFLFEYFSETQRNKGNFPGRFSGRQFSNSRSEMNVSTLELGDSALYLCASRGSYEQYFGPGTRLTVT.

The rearrangement joins TRBV6-5 to TRBJ1-1, with D maybe TRBD1 (6 bases). Deletions cut 6 bases from V and 1 base from J, with 9 bases between. CDR3 size: 13 residues. CDR1 MNHEY and CDR2 SVGAGI come from the germline V gene. DNA of the CDR3: TGTGCCAGCAGGGAGACAGGGAACACTGAAGCTTTCTTT. Amino acids: CASRETGNTEAFF.

The chain recombines TRBV6-5 with TRBJ2-7; D is uncertain. The CDR3 loop spans 16 amino acids. Germline V gives CDR1 MNHEY, CDR2 SVGAGI. V was trimmed by 0 bases and J by 4 bases, leaving 16 bases between them. Here the CDR3 DNA reads TGTGCCAGCAGTTACTCTCTAACAGAAGACTCTTACGAGCAGTACTTC. This sequence encodes CASSYSLTEDSYEQYF.

The V gene is TRBV4-1, the J gene TRBJ2-7; no clear D. The germline V and J ends were trimmed by 1 base and 5 bases, with 12 bases remaining between them. CDR3 length: 14 residues. CDR1 and CDR2 from the germline V gene are MGHRA and YSYEKL. The CDR3 protein is CASSQAETRHEQYF. CDR3 nucleotides: TGCGCCAGCAGCCAAGCCGAAACTCGGCACGAGCAGTACTTC.

Note on this clone: Other DNA sequences in this sample translate to the same CDR3. CDR3 in DNA: TGTGCCAGCAGCTTAGGTATGAACACTGAAGCTTTCTTT. Protein product: CASSLGMNTEAFF. The chain employs TRBV7-2 and TRBJ1-1; no clear D. There are 13 residues in the CDR3. Germline lookup yields CDR1 SGHTA and CDR2 FQGNSA. The germline V and J ends were trimmed by 1 base and 0 bases, with 3 bases remaining between them.

Turning to this clone: A read error may account for a junction end that differs from germline. This chain uses TRBV15 with TRBJ1-2; unclear D gene. The length of the CDR3 is 14 residues. Germline CDR1 LNHNV, CDR2 YYDKDF (reference sequence). The CDR3 reads CATSREAGNHGYTF. CDR3 sequence (DNA): TGTGCCACCAGCAGAGAGGCGGGTAACCATGGCTACACCTTC.

This chain uses TRBV15 with TRBJ1-4, with D possibly matching TRBD1 (5 bases). This CDR3 contains 19 residues. Germline CDR1 and CDR2: LNHNV and YYDKDF (reference sequence). V shed 2 bases and J shed 0 bases, with 19 bases lying between them. Here the CDR3 DNA reads TGTGCCACCAGCAGACCGTACCGGGTCCGAGGGGCAACTAATGAAAAACTGTTTTTT. Residues: CATSRPYRVRGATNEKLFF.

This chain uses TRBV2 with TRBJ2-2; D remains ambiguous. CDR3 length: 15 amino acids. Germline lookup yields CDR1 SNHLY and CDR2 FYNNEI. V dropped 3 bases and J dropped 4 bases, with 12 bases sitting between them. This chain's CDR3 is CASSDPRSGTGELFF. Written as DNA, the CDR3 is TGTGCCAGCAGTGATCCGCGCTCAGGCACCGGGGAGCTGTTTTTT.

J is TRBJ2-1 and V is TRBV19; TRBD1 is a possible D gene (6 bases). Germline V CDR1 and CDR2: LNHDA, SQIVND (reference sequence). Deletions cut 5 bases from V and 4 bases from J, with 12 bases between. This CDR3 spans 14 amino acids. The CDR3 region has the DNA TGTGCCAGTAGTTACTCCCAGGGGTACAATGAGCAGTTCTTC. Translated, it gives CASSYSQGYNEQFF.

This clone occurred once. J is TRBJ1-1 and V is TRBV11-2; D remains unclear. Germline V lookup: CDR1 SGHAT, CDR2 FQNNGV. Between the trimmed V and J ends, which lost 1 base and 4 bases, there was a span of 19 bases. CDR3 length: 17 residues. The CDR3 sequence: CASSLGKGAPGSTEAFF. CDR3 nucleotide sequence: TGTGCCAGCAGCTTAGGTAAAGGAGCCCCGGGGAGCACTGAAGCTTTCTTT.

This clone was observed once. V is TRBV5-1 and J is TRBJ2-3; perhaps D is TRBD1 or TRBD2 (5 bases each). The V end was cut by 0 bases, the J end by 3 bases, with 11 bases between. CDR3 size: 15 residues. The V gene's germline CDR1 is SGHRS and CDR2 YFSETQ. CDR3 protein: CASSLEGSETDTQYF. CDR3 bases: TGCGCCAGCAGCTTGGAGGGGAGTGAGACAGATACGCAGTATTTT. Together with reference TRBV5-1 and TRBJ2-3, the CDR3 gives the full variable domain: KAGVTQTPRYLIKTRGQQVTLSCSPISGHRSVSWYQQTPGQGLQFLFEYFSETQRNKGNFPGRFSGRQFSNSRSEMNVSTLELGDSALYLCASSLEGSETDTQYFGPGTRLTVL.

The chain joins TRBV19 to TRBJ1-1; D not resolved. The CDR3 consists of 14 residues. Germline assignment: CDR1 LNHDA and CDR2 SQIVND (reference sequence). V lost 2 bases to trimming and J lost 3 bases, with 10 bases between them. The CDR3 nucleotides are TGTGCCAGTAGTATAAATCAGGAGCACACTGAAGCTTTCTTT. It is translated as CASSINQEHTEAFF.

The chain links TRBV19 to TRBJ2-3, with 7 bases fitting TRBD2. Germline V gene data show CDR1 as LNHDA and CDR2 as SQIVND (reference sequence). The CDR3 has 13 residues. V lost 6 bases and J lost 3; bases outside the gene matches: 3. This chain's CDR3 is CASSSGETDTQYF. As DNA, the CDR3 is TGTGCCAGTAGCAGCGGGGAGACAGATACGCAGTATTTT.

In its sample, this clone was seen a few times. The chain joins TRBV2 to TRBJ1-1; 9 bases map to TRBD1. The CDR3 is 12 residues long. Germline loops: CDR1 SNHLY, CDR2 FYNNEI. Trimming cost V 9 bases and J 1 base; bases outside gene matches: 0. The CDR3 nucleotides are TGTGCCAGGGACAGGGGGAACACTGAAGCTTTCTTT. It encodes CARDRGNTEAFF. The whole variable domain, remainder taken from reference TRBV2 and TRBJ1-1, is EPEVTQTPSHQVTQMGQEVILRCVPISNHLYFYWYRQILGQKVEFLVSFYNNEISEKSEIFDDQFSVERPDGSNFTLKIRSTKLEDSAMYFCARDRGNTEAFFGQGTRLTVV.

The J gene is TRBJ1-1, the V gene TRBV20-1; D uncertain. With 0 bases removed from V and 11 bases from J, the gap between germline ends came to 7 bases. The CDR3 is 10 residues long. The V gene's germline CDR1 is DFQATT and CDR2 SNEGSKA (reference sequence). The CDR3 DNA reads TGCAGTGCTAGAGATCGACTGGCTTTCTTT. This encodes CSARDRLAFF.

This chain joins TRBV7-2 and TRBJ2-1; D perhaps matches TRBD2 (6 bases). From germline, CDR1 is SGHTA and CDR2 FQGNSA. The germline V and J ends were trimmed by 4 bases and 0 bases, with 10 bases remaining between them. The CDR3 consists of 15 residues. The CDR3 DNA is TGTGCCAGCAGCTCTTCGACTAGCTCCTACAATGAGCAGTTCTTC. The encoded protein is CASSSSTSSYNEQFF.

CDR3 bases: TGTGCCAGCAGCTATCTGGGACAGTTGAGCTCCTACGAGCAGTACTTC. Translated: CASSYLGQLSSYEQYF. This chain links TRBV4-2 with TRBJ2-7, with 7 positions matching TRBD1. The CDR3 is made up of 16 amino acids. The trim removed 5 bases at V and 0 bases at J, leaving 10 bases unmatched. Germline lookup yields CDR1 LGHNA and CDR2 YNFKEQ.

The chain employs TRBV5-1 and TRBJ1-2; D is possibly TRBD1 (5 bases). The V gene's germline CDR1 is SGHRS and CDR2 YFSETQ. V was trimmed by 3 bases and J by 3 bases, leaving 9 bases between them. There are 13 residues in the CDR3. The CDR3 region has the DNA TGCGCCAGCAGCTATTTGGGGGACTATGGCTACACCTTC. Its translation: CASSYLGDYGYTF.